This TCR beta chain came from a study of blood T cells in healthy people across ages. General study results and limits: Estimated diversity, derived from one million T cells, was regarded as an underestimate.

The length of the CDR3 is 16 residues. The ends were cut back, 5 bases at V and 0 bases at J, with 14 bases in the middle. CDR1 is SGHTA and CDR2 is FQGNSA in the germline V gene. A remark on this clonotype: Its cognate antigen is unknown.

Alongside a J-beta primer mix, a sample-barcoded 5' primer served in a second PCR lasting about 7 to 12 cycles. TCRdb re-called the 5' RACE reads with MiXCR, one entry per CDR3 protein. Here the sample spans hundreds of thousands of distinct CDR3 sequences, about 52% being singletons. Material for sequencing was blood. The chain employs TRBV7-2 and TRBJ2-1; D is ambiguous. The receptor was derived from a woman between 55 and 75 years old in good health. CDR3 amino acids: CASSPYGTFSYNEQFF. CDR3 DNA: TGTGCCAGCAGCCCCTACGGAACTTTCTCCTACAATGAGCAGTTCTTC. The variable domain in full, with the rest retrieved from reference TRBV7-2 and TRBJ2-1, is GAGVSQSPSNKVTEKGKDVELRCDPISGHTALYWYRQSLGQGLEFLIYFQGNSAPDKSGLPSDRFSAERTGGSVSTLTIQRTQQEDSAVYLCASSPYGTFSYNEQFFGPGTRLTVL.